The sequence of this T cell receptor (beta chain) was determined in a study of blood T cells in healthy people across ages. Looking at the study overall: With template switching, about one barcoded beta molecule was captured per two T cells.

The germline V gene has CDR1 MNHEY and CDR2 SMNVEV (reference sequence). The CDR3 covers 14 residues. The V and J ends lost 6 bases and 11 bases, in that order; junction bases with no gene match: 8. Combining a sample-barcoded 5' primer with a J-beta primer mix, a second PCR ran for about 6 to 11 cycles. MiXCR, run by TCRdb on the 5' RACE reads, gives a single entry per CDR3 protein. The sample lists about 1.4 million distinct CDR3 sequences; around 59% were seen once. Overall study results and limits: Conclusively comparing naive with antigen-experienced cells was impossible with unsorted PBMCs. Possibly, changes in expanded clonotypes were confounded because donor CMV status was unknown. Per million T cells, TCR beta diversity dropped about linearly as age rose.

In regard to this clonotype: What it binds is unknown.

Material for sequencing was blood. V gene TRBV27 combines with J gene TRBJ2-5, with 14 bases aligning to TRBD2. The clonotype originates from a man aged 18-30 years in good health. CDR3 nucleotides: TGTGCCAGCAGCGGGACTAGCGGGAGTTCTGAGCAGTACTTC. It codes for CASSGTSGSSEQYF.